This T cell receptor beta chain originates from a study of blood T cell repertoires in COVID-19. The CDR3 has 19 residues. J gave up 2 bases and V 2 bases, and 12 bases lay outside the gene matches. The germline V gene encodes CDR1 LNHDA and CDR2 SQIVND (reference sequence). Clones were read by immunoSEQ multiplex PCR, and TCRdb kept only the in-frame ones, dropping some. There are around 200,000 clones in the sample; around 84% occur only once, and around 18% lies in the top ten. The clonotype was recovered from an elderly woman with active or convalescent COVID-19. Specimen: peripheral blood. The chain employs TRBV19 and TRBJ2-3, with 11 positions matching TRBD2. CDR3 DNA sequence: TGTGCCAGTAGTATAAATCTAGCGGGGGGCACATCATCCACAGATACGCAGTATTTT. This codes for CASSINLAGGTSSTDTQYF.